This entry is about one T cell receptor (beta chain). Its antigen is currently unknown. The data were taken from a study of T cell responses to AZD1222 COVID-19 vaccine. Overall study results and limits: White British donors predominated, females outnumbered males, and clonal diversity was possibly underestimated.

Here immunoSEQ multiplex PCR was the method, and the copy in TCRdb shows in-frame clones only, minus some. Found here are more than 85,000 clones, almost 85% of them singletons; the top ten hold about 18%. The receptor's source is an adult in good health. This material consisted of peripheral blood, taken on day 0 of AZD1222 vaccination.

CDR3 in DNA: TGTGCCAGCAGCCCAGATGGCAGGGGCGCCGGGGAGCTGTTTTTT. Encoded protein: CASSPDGRGAGELFF. The chain has TRBV4-2 and TRBJ2-2; TRBD1 might be the D (6 bases). CDR3 length: 15 amino acids. Germline CDR1 LGHNA, CDR2 YNFKEQ. V gave up 4 bases and J gave up 6 bases, with 15 bases separating them.